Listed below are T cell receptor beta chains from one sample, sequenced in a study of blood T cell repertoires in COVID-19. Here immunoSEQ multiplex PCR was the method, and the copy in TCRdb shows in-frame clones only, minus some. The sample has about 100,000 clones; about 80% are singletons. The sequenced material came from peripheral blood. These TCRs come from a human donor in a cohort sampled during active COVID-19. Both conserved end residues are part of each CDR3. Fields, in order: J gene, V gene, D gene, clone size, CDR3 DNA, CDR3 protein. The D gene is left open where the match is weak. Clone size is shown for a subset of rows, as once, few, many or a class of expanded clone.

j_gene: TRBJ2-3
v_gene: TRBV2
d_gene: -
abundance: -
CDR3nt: TGTGCCACAAAGGTGGACCCTGGAGGAAATACGCAGTATTTT
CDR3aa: CATKVDPGGNTQYF

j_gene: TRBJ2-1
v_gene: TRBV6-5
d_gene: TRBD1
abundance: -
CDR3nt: TGTGCCAGCACCGTCGACAGGGGCTATGAGCAGTTCTTC
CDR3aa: CASTVDRGYEQFF

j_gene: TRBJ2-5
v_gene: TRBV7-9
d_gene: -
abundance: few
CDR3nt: TGTGCCAGCAGTTTAAGGCAGGATAAAGAGACCCAGTACTTC
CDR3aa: CASSLRQDKETQYF

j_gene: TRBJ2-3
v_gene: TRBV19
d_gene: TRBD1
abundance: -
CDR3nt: TGTGCCAGTAGTATAGACCCACAGGGGTTTAGCGCTAGCACAGATACGCAGTATTTT
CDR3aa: CASSIDPQGFSASTDTQYF

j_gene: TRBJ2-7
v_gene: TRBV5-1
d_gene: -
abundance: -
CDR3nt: TGCGCCAGCAGCTCCGGCGAGGGGACATTGTCCCACGAGCAGTACTTC
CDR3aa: CASSSGEGTLSHEQYF

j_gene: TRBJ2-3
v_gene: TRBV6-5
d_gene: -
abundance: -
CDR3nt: TGTGCCAGCAGTTACAGAGGGTCAGATACGCAGTATTTT
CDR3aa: CASSYRGSDTQYF

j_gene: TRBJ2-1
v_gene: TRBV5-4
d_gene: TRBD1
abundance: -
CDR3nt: TGTGCCAGCAGCTCCGGGACAGGGTCGTACCCTGAGCAGTTCTTC
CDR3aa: CASSSGTGSYPEQFF

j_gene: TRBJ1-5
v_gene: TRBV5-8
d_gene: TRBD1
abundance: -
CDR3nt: TGTGCCAGCAGCCCGGGACAGCCATTGGGGAATCAGCCCCAGCATTTT
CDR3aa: CASSPGQPLGNQPQHF

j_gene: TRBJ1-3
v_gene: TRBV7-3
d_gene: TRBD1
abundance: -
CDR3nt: TGTGCCAGCAGCTTGGGGACAGTTTACGGAAACACCATATATTTT
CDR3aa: CASSLGTVYGNTIYF

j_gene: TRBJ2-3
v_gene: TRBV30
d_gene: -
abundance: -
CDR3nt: TGTGCCTGGAGTCCAAGGACTGGGCTGACAGATACGCAGTATTTT
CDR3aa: CAWSPRTGLTDTQYF

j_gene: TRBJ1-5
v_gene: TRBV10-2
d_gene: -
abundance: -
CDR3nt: TGCGCCAGCAGTGAGTCGGGAGGCAATCAGCCCCAGCATTTT
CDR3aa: CASSESGGNQPQHF

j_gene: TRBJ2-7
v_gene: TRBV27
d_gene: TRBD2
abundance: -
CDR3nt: TGTGCCAGCAGTTCTTGGACTAGCGGGAGAGGTGGCTCGCTGCACTTC
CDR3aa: CASSSWTSGRGGSLHF

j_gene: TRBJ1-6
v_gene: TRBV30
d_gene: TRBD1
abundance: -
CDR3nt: TGTGCCTGGTCCCAATCGACAGGGCGATCACCCCTCCACTTT
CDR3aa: CAWSQSTGRSPLHF

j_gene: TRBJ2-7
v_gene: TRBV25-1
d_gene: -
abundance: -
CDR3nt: TGTGCCAGCAGTGAGGTTGGCAGGGTGGGCTCCTACGAGCAGTACTTC
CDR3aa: CASSEVGRVGSYEQYF

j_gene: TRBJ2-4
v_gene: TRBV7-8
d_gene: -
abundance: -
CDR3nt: TGTGCCAGCAGCCGATACGCCCGAAGAAGCGGCTCTAAAAACATTCAGTACTTC
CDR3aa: CASSRYARRSGSKNIQYF

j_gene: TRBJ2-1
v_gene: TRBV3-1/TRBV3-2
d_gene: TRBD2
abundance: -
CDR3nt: TGTGCCAGCAGCCGCCCGAAGCCCGGACTAGCGGGGGGATATGAGCAGTTCTTC
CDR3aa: CASSRPKPGLAGGYEQFF

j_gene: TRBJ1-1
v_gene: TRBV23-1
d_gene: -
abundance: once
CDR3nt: TGCGCCAGCAGTCGCCATACCTCGACAGGCGAAGTTACTGAAGCTTTCTTT
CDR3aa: CASSRHTSTGEVTEAFF

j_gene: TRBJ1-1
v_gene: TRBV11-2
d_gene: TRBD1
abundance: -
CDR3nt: TGTGCCAGCAGTTTCCGACAGGGTGGGACTGAAGCTTTCTTT
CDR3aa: CASSFRQGGTEAFF

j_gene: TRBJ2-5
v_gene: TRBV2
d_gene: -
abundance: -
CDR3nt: TGTGCCAGCAGTGAAAGGACAGCGACCCAAGAGACCCAGTACTTC
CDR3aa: CASSERTATQETQYF

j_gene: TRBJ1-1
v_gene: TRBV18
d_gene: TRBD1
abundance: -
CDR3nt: TGTGCCAGCTCACCGCAGGGACAGGGGAACACTGAAGCTTTCTTT
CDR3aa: CASSPQGQGNTEAFF

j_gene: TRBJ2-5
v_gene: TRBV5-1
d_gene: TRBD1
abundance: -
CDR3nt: TGCGCCAGCAGCTTGGGGGGACAGGGGCAAGAGACCCAGTACTTC
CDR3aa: CASSLGGQGQETQYF

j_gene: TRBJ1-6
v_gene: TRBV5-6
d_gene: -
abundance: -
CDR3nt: TGTGCCAGCAGCTCACCCCAGACAGGACGAAATTCACCCCTCCACTTT
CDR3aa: CASSSPQTGRNSPLHF

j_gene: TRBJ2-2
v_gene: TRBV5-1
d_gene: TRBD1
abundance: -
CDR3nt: TGCGCCAGCAGCTGGAGGGACAGGGATGGCTCGAACACCGGGGAGCTGTTTTTT
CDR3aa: CASSWRDRDGSNTGELFF

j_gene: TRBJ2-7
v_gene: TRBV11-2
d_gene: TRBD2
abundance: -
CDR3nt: TGTGCCAGCAGCCTAGGGACTAGCGGGACCTACTCCTACGAGCAGTACTTC
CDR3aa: CASSLGTSGTYSYEQYF

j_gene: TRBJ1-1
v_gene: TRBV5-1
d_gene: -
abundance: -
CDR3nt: TGCGCCAGCAGCCCCCTTGGAAGTAGCCAGGGCACTGAAGCTTTCTTT
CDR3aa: CASSPLGSSQGTEAFF

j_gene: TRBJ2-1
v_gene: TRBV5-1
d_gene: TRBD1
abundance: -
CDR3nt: TGCGCCAGCAGCTTGCGAGGGACAGAGATCTACAATGAGCAGTTCTTC
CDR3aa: CASSLRGTEIYNEQFF

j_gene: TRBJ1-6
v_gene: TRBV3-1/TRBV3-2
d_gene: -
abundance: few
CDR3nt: TGTGCCAGCAGCTTTCCAGGGAAGTCACCCCTCCACTTT
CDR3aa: CASSFPGKSPLHF

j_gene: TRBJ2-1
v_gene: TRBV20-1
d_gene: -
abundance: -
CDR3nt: TGCAGCGTTACAGATAACAATGAGCAGTTCTTC
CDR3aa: CSVTDNNEQFF

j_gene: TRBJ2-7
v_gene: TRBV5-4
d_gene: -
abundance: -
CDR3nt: TGTGCCAGCAGCTTGTTTAGCGGAATTAAGTACGAGCAGTACTTC
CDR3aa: CASSLFSGIKYEQYF

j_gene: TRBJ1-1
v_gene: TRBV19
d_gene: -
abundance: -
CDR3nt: TGTGCCAGTAGTCTAGATAGCACGACGGTGAACACTGAAGCTTTCTTT
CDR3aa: CASSLDSTTVNTEAFF